This T cell receptor (beta chain) was retrieved from a study of neoadjuvant anti-PD-1 for oral cavity cancer. Time point indicated: after neoadjuvant nivolumab, at surgical resection. Survey sequencing of tumors mostly used roughly 4.8 ug DNA, two replicates. Method: immunoSEQ multiplex PCR; TCRdb's copy keeps in-frame clones and lacks some. The table records tens of thousands of clones, 25% to 35% of them present only once. Germline V gene sequence: CDR1 SGDLS, CDR2 YYNGEE. The CDR3 is 11 residues long. Trimming removed 6 bases at V and 8 bases at J, with 11 bases between. This clone counts as large (0.1 to 1%).

The specimen was tumor tissue, collected after nivolumab (anti-PD-1) treatment. The V call is TRBV9, the J call TRBJ1-2, with D tentatively TRBD1 (6 bases). The clonotype comes from a person aged 35-80 years with oral cavity squamous cell carcinoma. CDR3 in DNA: TGTGCCAGCATGGGGGGCGGAGGCTACACCTTC. Its translation is CASMGGGGYTF.